A single sample is the source of the 32 T cell receptor beta chains below, sequenced in a study of yellow fever vaccine responses in identical twins. TCRdb re-called the RT-PCR reads through MiXCR, storing one row per CDR3 protein. The sample records 2,000 to 2,500 distinct CDR3 sequences, 81% being singletons. The sequences come from T cells from blood (PBMCs), unsorted or a sorted subset (not recorded which), collected before or after yellow fever vaccination (not recorded which). Receptors were obtained from a woman aged 18-29 years who received the yellow fever vaccine.

The rearrangement joins TRBV28 to TRBJ2-5; D gene unclear. Germline V gene data show CDR1 as MDHEN and CDR2 as SYDVKM. The CDR3 is 14 amino acids. The V end lost 5 bases, the J end lost 8 bases, and 18 bases lay between the germline ends. CDR3 region: CASSPENLQFTQYF. For the CDR3, the DNA is TGTGCCAGCAGTCCAGAAAACTTACAGTTTACCCAGTACTTC.

CDR3 protein: CASSSGATEAFF. CDR3 sequence (DNA): TGTGCCAGCAGCTCGGGGGCCACTGAAGCTTTCTTT. This chain links TRBV5-6 with TRBJ1-1; a weak D match, TRBD1 (6 bases). V dropped 3 bases and J dropped 4 bases, with 7 bases sitting between them. Germline V gene sequence: CDR1 SGHDT, CDR2 YYEEEE. The CDR3 runs to 12 residues.

This clonotype was counted a few times. This chain links TRBV12-2 with TRBJ2-1; no DNA check was done on the table's D call, TRBD2. TRBV12-2 is listed as a pseudogene. CDR3 length equals 14 residues. The CDR3 nucleotides are TGTGCAAGTCGCTTAGCGTGCGGGTGCCGTGAGCAGTTCTTC. Amino acid sequence: CASRLACGCREQFF.

The gene calls are TRBV12-3 or TRBV12-4 and TRBJ1-6; tentatively, D is TRBD1 (5 bases). The CDR3 spans 16 residues. Trimming pared 3 bases from V and 0 bases from J, leaving 9 bases between. DNA of the CDR3: TGTGCCAGCAGTTTGCGGGGCCGCTCCTATAATTCACCCCTCCACTTT. Its translation is CASSLRGRSYNSPLHF.

This clonotype has only one observation. The chain has TRBV24-1 and TRBJ2-5, with TRBD1 identical over 7 bases. The CDR3 contains 15 residues. The germline V gene encodes CDR1 KGHDR and CDR2 SFDVKD. Trimming took 3 bases from V and 3 from J; bases not matched to a gene: 6. CDR3 residues: CATSDIRDSKETQYF. CDR3 coding DNA: TGTGCCACCAGTGATATCCGGGACAGCAAAGAGACCCAGTACTTC.

The genes are TRBV10-1 and TRBJ1-1; D is ambiguous. CDR1 and CDR2 from the germline V gene are WNHNN and SYGVQD (reference sequence). The length of the CDR3 is 14 residues. V lost 1 base to trimming and J lost 1 base, with 7 bases between them. This CDR3 reads CASSEWSGNTEAFF. CDR3 nucleotides: TGCGCCAGCAGTGAGTGGTCGGGGAACACTGAAGCTTTCTTT.

The chain combines TRBV28 with TRBJ2-1; 8 nucleotides line up with TRBD2. There are 15 residues in the CDR3. V lost 6 bases and J lost 4; bases outside the gene matches: 8. Germline V lookup: CDR1 MDHEN, CDR2 SYDVKM. The CDR3 here is CASSFKAGVYNEQFF. DNA of the CDR3: TGTGCCAGCAGCTTCAAAGCGGGAGTGTACAATGAGCAGTTCTTC.

The CDR3 region is CASSLARANYGYTF. As DNA, the CDR3 is TGTGCCAGCAGTTTAGCTAGAGCTAACTATGGCTACACCTTC. V is TRBV12-3 or TRBV12-4 and J is TRBJ1-2; no definite D call. Trimming took off 0 bases at V and 0 bases at J, with 5 bases between the two ends. This CDR3 region has 14 residues.

CDR3 region: CASSLMASGRPTDTQYF. DNA of the CDR3: TGTGCCAGCAGCTTAATGGCTAGCGGGAGACCAACAGATACGCAGTATTTT. The chain carries TRBV11-1 and TRBJ2-3; 10 bases agree with TRBD2. This CDR3 spans 17 amino acids. The germline CDR1 and CDR2 sequences are SGHAT and FQDESV (reference sequence). V lost 2 bases and J lost 3; bases outside the gene matches: 8. The full variable domain, in which reference TRBV11-1 and TRBJ2-3 provide the parts outside the CDR3, is EAEVAQSPRYKITEKSQAVAFWCDPISGHATLYWYRQILGQGPELLVQFQDESVVDDSQLPKDRFSAERLKGVDSTLKIQPAELGDSAMYLCASSLMASGRPTDTQYFGPGTRLTVL.

The genes are TRBV10-3 and TRBJ2-3; D call uncertain. V dropped 2 bases and J dropped 1 base, with 10 bases sitting between them. Germline-derived CDR1 and CDR2 are ENHRY and SYGVKD. CDR3 size: 15 residues. The CDR3 spells CAISEISPRTDTQYF. DNA of the CDR3: TGTGCCATCAGTGAGATCAGCCCCCGCACAGATACGCAGTATTTT.

The chain has TRBV6-5 and TRBJ2-1, with 8 bases fitting TRBD1. The ends lost 2 bases at V and 5 bases at J; junction bases unmatched: 14. CDR1 and CDR2 from the germline V gene are MNHEY and SVGAGI. CDR3 length equals 18 residues. The CDR3 bases are TGTGCCAGCAGTTACCCGACAGGGGAAATCATCCCTAACAATGAGCAGTTCTTC. Translated, it gives CASSYPTGEIIPNNEQFF.

The chain couples TRBV27 to TRBJ1-2; D is undetermined. CDR1 is MNHEY and CDR2 is SMNVEV in the germline V gene (reference sequence). Trimming pared 6 bases from V and 8 bases from J, leaving 16 bases between. The CDR3 consists of 13 residues. The DNA for the CDR3 is TGTGCCAGCAGATTGATAGCCCCGTGGGGCTACACCTTC. Its translation is CASRLIAPWGYTF.

The chain couples TRBV6-4 to TRBJ2-3; possible D gene TRBD1, 6 bases. This CDR3 is built from 15 residues. From germline, CDR1 is MRHNA and CDR2 SNTAGT. Trimming left V 5 bases short and J 0 bases short, with 12 bases between. The CDR3 region is CASSHGGGSTDTQYF. DNA of the CDR3: TGTGCCAGCAGTCATGGTGGGGGCAGCACAGATACGCAGTATTTT.

V is TRBV6-1 and J is TRBJ2-7; D gene unclear. The V gene lost 5 bases and the J gene lost 0 bases, with 11 bases spanning the gap. Looked up from germline, CDR1 is MNHNS and CDR2 is SASEGT. The CDR3 is 14 residues long. CDR3 DNA: TGTGCCAGCAGTCCAAGTGGTTCCTCCTACGAGCAGTACGTC. Translated: CASSPSGSSYEQYV.

The rearrangement joins TRBV6-5 to TRBJ1-1, with D perhaps TRBD1 (5 bases). Germline V lookup: CDR1 MNHEY, CDR2 SVGAGI. The CDR3 runs to 19 residues. Trimming took off 0 bases at V and 3 bases at J, with 23 bases between the two ends. The CDR3 nucleotides read TGTGCCAGCAGTTACTCGTCTCCGGGACCCCGGGGAGAGGACACTGAAGCTTTCTTT. It translates to CASSYSSPGPRGEDTEAFF.

V usage is TRBV11-2 and J usage is TRBJ2-2, with D uncertain. The germline V and J ends were trimmed by 1 base and 5 bases, with 11 bases remaining between them. The germline V gene encodes CDR1 SGHAT and CDR2 FQNNGV. The CDR3 loop spans 15 amino acids. DNA of the CDR3: TGTGCCAGCAGCTTAGGGACCAATTCTACCGGGGAGCTGTTTTTT. Translation: CASSLGTNSTGELFF.

The chain couples TRBV7-3 to TRBJ2-1; D not resolved. The CDR3 loop spans 13 amino acids. Trimming removed 1 base from V and 7 bases from J, with 8 bases in between. Germline V CDR1 and CDR2: SGHTA, FQGTGA. The CDR3: CASSLIYGNEQFF. The CDR3 nucleotides read TGTGCCAGCAGCTTAATTTATGGGAATGAGCAGTTCTTC. The variable domain in full, with the rest retrieved from reference TRBV7-3 and TRBJ2-1, is GAGVSQTPSNKVTEKGKYVELRCDPISGHTALYWYRQSLGQGPEFLIYFQGTGAADDSGLPNDRFFAVRPEGSVSTLKIQRTERGDSAVYLCASSLIYGNEQFFGPGTRLTVL.

The rearrangement joins TRBV23-1 to TRBJ2-1; 9 nucleotides align to TRBD1. TRBV23-1 has ORF status, its function being uncertain. This CDR3 is 15 amino acids long. V shed 2 bases and J 5 bases; nucleotides not matched to a gene: 4. The DNA of the CDR3 is TGCGCCAGCAGTCAAGGCGGGACAGGGAACAATGAGCAGTTCTTC. Translated: CASSQGGTGNNEQFF.

In its sample, this clonotype was seen once. The chain employs TRBV4-1 and TRBJ2-1; no reliable D call. There are 14 residues in the CDR3. CDR1 and CDR2 from the germline V gene are MGHRA and YSYEKL. V was clipped by 0 bases and J by 4 bases, with 7 bases between them. The CDR3 is CASSQDWAYNEQFF. The CDR3 DNA reads TGCGCCAGCAGCCAAGATTGGGCTTACAATGAGCAGTTCTTC.

This chain uses TRBV15 with TRBJ1-6; tentative D call: TRBD1 (5 bases). The CDR3 is 18 amino acids. The V end was cut by 3 bases, the J end by 6 bases, with 21 bases between. Germline loops: CDR1 LNHNV, CDR2 YYDKDF (reference sequence). Here the CDR3 reads CATSSSIGTKWGNSPLHF. CDR3 DNA sequence: TGTGCCACCAGCAGCTCAATCGGGACCAAATGGGGTAATTCACCCCTCCACTTT.

The chain employs TRBV5-5 and TRBJ2-1; 11 nucleotides match TRBD2. V shed 3 bases, J shed 4 bases, and the junction held 3 bases outside the gene matches. From germline, CDR1 is SGHKS and CDR2 YYEKEE (reference sequence). CDR3 length: 15 residues. The CDR3 DNA sequence: TGTGCCAGCAGCTACCTAGCGGGAGGTTACAATGAGCAGTTCTTC. This translates into CASSYLAGGYNEQFF.

Here the CDR3 DNA reads TGTGCCAGCAGTTCAACGCCTCAGGGGGCGAGCAATCAGCCCCAGCATTTT. Its protein product is CASSSTPQGASNQPQHF. V usage is TRBV12-3 or TRBV12-4 and J usage is TRBJ1-5; 8 positions match TRBD1. The CDR3 is 17 residues long. J was trimmed by 1 base and V by 4 bases; bases with no gene match: 9.

The chain has TRBV18 and TRBJ2-7; TRBD1 matches at 10 bases. The J segment lost 3 bases and the V segment lost 3 bases, leaving 5 bases of the junction unmatched. The CDR3 consists of 15 residues. Germline assignment: CDR1 KGHSH and CDR2 LQKENI. The CDR3: CASSPGTGVFYEQYF. The CDR3 DNA reads TGTGCCAGCTCACCTGGGACAGGGGTATTCTACGAGCAGTACTTC.

Written as DNA, the CDR3 is TGCGCCAGCAGCTCATACCGGGACAGCAGCACAGATACGCAGTATTTT. It specifies CASSSYRDSSTDTQYF. The chain links TRBV5-1 to TRBJ2-3, with 7 bases fitting TRBD1. Germline V gives CDR1 SGHRS, CDR2 YFSETQ. The trim removed 3 bases at V and 0 bases at J, leaving 7 bases unmatched. The CDR3 spans 16 residues.

The V and J genes are TRBV18 and TRBJ2-3; no definite D call. This CDR3 is 11 amino acids long. Trimming took off 2 bases at V and 5 bases at J, with 2 bases between the two ends. Germline CDR1 is KGHSH and CDR2 is LQKENI. The CDR3 nucleotides are TGTGCCAGCTCACCAAAAGATACGCAGTATTTT. Translating gives CASSPKDTQYF.

This rearrangement joins TRBV11-1 to TRBJ1-5, with D hard to call. Germline V CDR1 and CDR2: SGHAT, FQDESV (reference sequence). The CDR3 has 13 residues. V shed 3 bases and J shed 6 bases, with 9 bases lying between them. The CDR3 reads CASSLGGGQPQHF. For the CDR3, the DNA is TGTGCCAGCAGCTTGGGAGGCGGTCAGCCCCAGCATTTT.

V is TRBV24-1 and J is TRBJ2-3, with 8 bases fitting TRBD1. Per germline, CDR1 KGHDR and CDR2 SFDVKD. The length of the CDR3 is 17 residues. The trim removed 1 base at V and 2 bases at J, leaving 7 bases unmatched. This CDR3 is CATSDFRSGGTTDTQYF. As DNA, the CDR3 is TGTGCCACCAGTGATTTTCGGTCAGGGGGCACCACAGATACGCAGTATTTT.

The DNA of the CDR3 is TGCGCCAGCAGGGGACAGGGGGAAGATACGCAGTATTTT. It encodes CASRGQGEDTQYF. The chain joins TRBV10-1 to TRBJ2-3; 11 bases map to TRBD1. V shed 6 bases and J 5 bases; nucleotides not matched to a gene: 1. This CDR3 is 13 amino acids long. Germline-derived CDR1 and CDR2 are WNHNN and SYGVQD (reference sequence).

The chain couples TRBV10-3 to TRBJ1-2; possibly TRBD1 for D (6 bases). The length of the CDR3 is 17 residues. The germline V gene has CDR1 ENHRY and CDR2 SYGVKD. V dropped 3 bases and J dropped 0 bases, with 17 bases sitting between them. CDR3 sequence (DNA): TGTGCCATCAGTGACGCGGGACATAAGTTTTCTAACTATGGCTACACCTTC. It yields the protein CAISDAGHKFSNYGYTF.

This chain links TRBV7-6 with TRBJ2-5; D is unclear. The CDR3 covers 15 residues. Trimming removed 2 bases from V and 2 bases from J, with 12 bases in between. The germline V gene encodes CDR1 SGHVS and CDR2 FNYEAQ. For the CDR3, the DNA is TGTGCCAGCAGCTTATTAGGCACAAGGCAAGAGACCCAGTACTTC. Its translation is CASSLLGTRQETQYF. Supplemented by reference TRBV7-6 and TRBJ2-5, the full variable domain reads GAGVSQSPRYKVTKRGQDVALRCDPISGHVSLYWYRQALGQGPEFLTYFNYEAQQDKSGLPNDRFSAERPEGSISTLTIQRTEQRDSAMYRCASSLLGTRQETQYFGPGTRLLVL.

This clonotype came up a few times. V and J are TRBV27 and TRBJ2-7; D remains ambiguous. The germline CDR1 and CDR2 sequences are MNHEY and SMNVEV (reference sequence). The V gene lost 5 bases and the J gene lost 6 bases, with 11 bases spanning the gap. The CDR3 contains 12 residues. This chain's CDR3 is CASSPLWPEQYF. DNA of the CDR3: TGTGCCAGCAGTCCCTTATGGCCCGAGCAGTACTTC.

This chain uses TRBV13 with TRBJ2-5; D unclear. V shed 7 bases and J shed 5 bases, with 14 bases lying between them. CDR1 is PRHDT and CDR2 is FYEKMQ in the germline V gene (reference sequence). The CDR3 runs 13 residues. The CDR3 DNA sequence: TGTGCCAGCAAAGCGACGGCGGCGGAGACCCAGTACTTC. Encoded protein: CASKATAAETQYF.